This T cell receptor beta chain was observed in a study of blood T cell repertoires in COVID-19. The wider study: PBMCs, B-cell-depleted T cells, or T cells were the source of the cDNA or gDNA that made up the material.

This CDR3 spans 15 amino acids. Germline V gives CDR1 SGHDN, CDR2 FVKESK. The germline V and J ends were trimmed by 0 bases and 1 base, with 9 bases remaining between them. Here immunoSEQ multiplex PCR was the method, and the copy in TCRdb shows in-frame clones only, minus some. The sample lists about 370,000 clones; around nine tenths were seen once. This clone was seen just once. Symptom resolution, clearance, or two negative PCRs marked donors in Cohort 3 as recovered. The sample was PBMCs or T cells enriched from blood (not recorded which). The sequence was obtained from a woman under 40 who had recovered from COVID-19. The rearrangement uses TRBV14 and TRBJ1-1; D uncertain. CDR3 coding DNA: TGTGCCAGCAGCCAAGATATTTTGGCGAACACTGAAGCTTTCTTT. Protein product: CASSQDILANTEAFF. The whole variable domain, remainder taken from reference TRBV14 and TRBJ1-1, is EAGVTQFPSHSVIEKGQTVTLRCDPISGHDNLYWYRRVMGKEIKFLLHFVKESKQDESGMPNNRFLAERTGGTYSTLKVQPAELEDSGVYFCASSQDILANTEAFFGQGTRLTVV.